This is a list of T cell receptor beta chains from one sample in a study of blood T cell repertoires in COVID-19. Assay used: immunoSEQ multiplex PCR; TCRdb lists only in-frame clones, some missing. The data show 390,000 or so clones, 89% seen once. The sample comprised peripheral blood. Receptors originate from a woman under 40 with COVID-19, enrolled during active disease. Both conserved end residues are part of each CDR3.

V gene: TRBV27
CDR3 length: 15
CDR3 protein: CASSQFWGVDYGYTF

V gene: TRBV5-4
CDR3 length: 15
CDR3 protein: CASSFGTGGNYGYTF

V gene: TRBV7-8
CDR3 length: 16
CDR3 protein: CASSSQWTSGVYEQYF

V gene: TRBV25-1
CDR3 length: 13
CDR3 protein: CASSGMGGQPQHF

V gene: TRBV10-3
CDR3 length: 14
CDR3 protein: CAISESPQGETQYF

V gene: TRBV16
CDR3 length: 15
CDR3 protein: CASSRGPATNEKLFF

V gene: TRBV4-3
CDR3 length: 16
CDR3 protein: CASSHRVQALNSPLHF

V gene: TRBV11-3
CDR3 length: 13
CDR3 protein: CASSLTGSYGYTF

V gene: TRBV2
CDR3 length: 12
CDR3 protein: CASIGGRGEQFF

V gene: TRBV5-4
CDR3 length: 16
CDR3 protein: CASIGLASGSDQPQFF

V gene: TRBV20-1
CDR3 length: 11
CDR3 protein: CSARNEQTQYF

V gene: TRBV3-1/TRBV3-2
CDR3 length: 15
CDR3 protein: CASSQAEGAVYGYTF

V gene: TRBV19
CDR3 length: 17
CDR3 protein: CASSIRGDRALNQPQHF

V gene: TRBV10-3
CDR3 length: 16
CDR3 protein: CAISLRDRVDTGELFF

V gene: TRBV19
CDR3 length: 13
CDR3 protein: CAASGQMNTEAFF

V gene: TRBV10-3
CDR3 length: 17
CDR3 protein: CAISAGQGGSMNTEAFF

V gene: TRBV4-3
CDR3 length: 13
CDR3 protein: CASSQGGRDEQFF

V gene: TRBV23-1
CDR3 length: 20
CDR3 protein: CASSQRDYKTSGLYTGELFF

V gene: TRBV29-1
CDR3 length: 14
CDR3 protein: CSVAVQGAVGELFF

V gene: TRBV5-8
CDR3 length: 16
CDR3 protein: CASSPLATFLTDTQYF

V gene: TRBV3-1/TRBV3-2
CDR3 length: 14
CDR3 protein: CASSQVRLENIQYF

V gene: TRBV5-4
CDR3 length: 14
CDR3 protein: CASSSRGGGSPLHF

V gene: TRBV2
CDR3 length: 12
CDR3 protein: CASGTGEYEQYF

V gene: TRBV29-1
CDR3 length: 13
CDR3 protein: CSVFIGTRSEAFF

V gene: TRBV29-1
CDR3 length: 15
CDR3 protein: CSVKTAGWSTDTQYF

V gene: TRBV6-4
CDR3 length: 17
CDR3 protein: CASSEKSAGISYNEQFF

V gene: TRBV10-3
CDR3 length: 14
CDR3 protein: CATCQGWSTGELFF

V gene: TRBV18
CDR3 length: 19
CDR3 protein: CASSPGQGFGRQLNTEAFF

V gene: TRBV5-5
CDR3 length: 15
CDR3 protein: CASSSTRQANYGYTF